This TCR beta chain was sequenced in a study of T cells in Graves' hyperthyroidism and ophthalmopathy. Trimming took 5 bases from V and 6 from J, leaving 17 bases between them. Germline assignment: CDR1 MNHNS and CDR2 SASEGT. This CDR3 is built from 15 residues. It was RNA transcripts that yielded the amplified TCR beta CDR3 regions. First-round RT-PCR targeting the TCR CDR3 was performed with the HTBI primer set. In TCRdb, the multiplex PCR reads were re-called with MiXCR into one record per CDR3 protein. In the table there are fewer than 550,000 distinct CDR3 sequences, roughly 25% of which are singletons. The cohort's ophthalmopathy patients, a group with duration under 3 months, had a Clinical Activity Score of at least 3 and a NOSPECS grade of at least 4. Uncontrolled infections, other autoimmune diseases, pregnancy or lactation led to exclusion of patients. Overall study findings and caveats: Prediction of ophthalmopathy progression came a median roughly 7.1 months pre-onset. In blood, most of the thyroid clonotypes expanded above 0.001 were also present.

This clonotype was observed a handful of times. Its antigen is not known. The TCR sequence derives from a woman in her twenties or thirties with Graves' ophthalmopathy. The chain has TRBV6-1 and TRBJ1-5; D is unclear. The sample comprised blood. The CDR3 reads CASSPPGSGRQPQHF. Written as DNA, the CDR3 is TGTGCCAGCAGTCCCCCAGGAAGTGGTCGTCAGCCCCAGCATTTT.